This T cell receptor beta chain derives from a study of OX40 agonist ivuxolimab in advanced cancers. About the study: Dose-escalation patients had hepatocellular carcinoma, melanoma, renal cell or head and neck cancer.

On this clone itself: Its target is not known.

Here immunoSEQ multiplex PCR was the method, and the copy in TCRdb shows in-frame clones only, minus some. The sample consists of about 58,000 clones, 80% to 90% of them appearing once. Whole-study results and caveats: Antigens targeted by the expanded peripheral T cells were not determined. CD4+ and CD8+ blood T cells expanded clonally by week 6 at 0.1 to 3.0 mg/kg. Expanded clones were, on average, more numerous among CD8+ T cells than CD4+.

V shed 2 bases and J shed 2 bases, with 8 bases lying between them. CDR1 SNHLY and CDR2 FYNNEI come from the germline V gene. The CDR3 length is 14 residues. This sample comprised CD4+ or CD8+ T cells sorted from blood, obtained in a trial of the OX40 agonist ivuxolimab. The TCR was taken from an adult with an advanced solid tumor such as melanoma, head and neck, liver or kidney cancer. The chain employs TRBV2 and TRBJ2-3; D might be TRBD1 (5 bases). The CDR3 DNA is TGTGCCAGCAGTGAAATGGGGCCCACAGATACGCAGTATTTT. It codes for CASSEMGPTDTQYF.